This T cell receptor (beta chain) was found in a study of T cell responses to AZD1222 COVID-19 vaccine. Remarks on this clone: Its antigen is undetermined.

Germline loops: CDR1 SGHTS, CDR2 YDEGEE. The CDR3 extends over 14 amino acids. Losses at the gene ends were 4 bases for V and 7 bases for J; bases not matched to a gene: 8. Study-level results: None of the repertoires were sampled until the peak T cell response had passed. Targets within unmutated variant regions were reportedly found for nearly half of spike-specific TCRs. Among the donors, most were white British and more were female, and clonal diversity was possibly underestimated. Across the whole spike, CD4 TCRs peaked at regions 160-218 and 743-854.

The data were produced by immunoSEQ multiplex PCR, yet TCRdb's version contains in-frame clones alone and is incomplete. The table records 120,000 or so clones, roughly 89% of them present only once. The chain uses TRBV5-8 and TRBJ2-4; 7 nucleotides match TRBD1. The source of this sequence is an adult who received the AZD1222 COVID-19 vaccine. Source: peripheral blood, taken 28 days after the second AZD1222 dose. The CDR3 region is CASSETGIGNIQYF. The CDR3 region has the DNA TGTGCCAGCAGCGAGACAGGGATCGGGAACATTCAGTACTTC.